What follows are 25 T cell receptor beta chains derived from one specimen sequenced in a study of T cell responses to AZD1222 COVID-19 vaccine. TCRdb's copy holds only in-frame clones and misses some; the assay was immunoSEQ multiplex PCR. Of roughly 150,000 clones listed, around 88% were seen once; the top ten hold 3% to 4%. Material: peripheral blood, obtained on day 0 of MenACWY control vaccination. The receptors come from an adult in good health.

This clone has just one count. The rearrangement uses TRBV5-1 and TRBJ1-2, with unresolved D. CDR1 and CDR2 (germline): SGHRS, YFSETQ. Trimming removed 0 bases at V and 6 bases at J, with 9 bases between. This CDR3 contains 13 residues. The CDR3 reads CASSLGQSDGYTF. The CDR3, as DNA: TGCGCCAGCAGCTTGGGCCAATCAGATGGCTACACCTTC. Full variable domain (missing parts from reference TRBV5-1 and TRBJ1-2): KAGVTQTPRYLIKTRGQQVTLSCSPISGHRSVSWYQQTPGQGLQFLFEYFSETQRNKGNFPGRFSGRQFSNSRSEMNVSTLELGDSALYLCASSLGQSDGYTFGSGTRLTVV.

This sequence joins TRBV19 and TRBJ2-7; unclear D gene. This CDR3 contains 14 residues. Trimming took 7 bases from V and 5 from J, leaving 18 bases between them. The V gene's germline CDR1 is LNHDA and CDR2 SQIVND (reference sequence). The CDR3 DNA reads as TGTGCCAGTACTCGCGACGGTGGTAGCAACGAGCAGTACTTC. Translated, it gives CASTRDGGSNEQYF.

The chain recombines TRBV5-1 with TRBJ2-3; D not resolved. CDR1 is SGHRS and CDR2 is YFSETQ in the germline V gene. Between the trimmed V and J ends, which lost 0 bases and 2 bases, there was a span of 10 bases. This CDR3 is 15 amino acids long. DNA for the CDR3: TGCGCCAGCAGCTTGGGTAACTACGACACAGATACGCAGTATTTT. It yields the protein CASSLGNYDTDTQYF.

This clone came up once. This chain joins TRBV4-2 and TRBJ2-7, with D tentatively TRBD1 (6 bases). CDR3 length equals 16 residues. The ends were cut back, 4 bases at V and 4 bases at J, with 20 bases in the middle. Looked up from germline, CDR1 is LGHNA and CDR2 is YNFKEQ. CDR3 nucleotide sequence: TGTGCCAGCAGCCGGTCGGGTCAACAGGGTGCATACGAGCAGTACTTC. Translated, it gives CASSRSGQQGAYEQYF.

This chain connects TRBV18 to TRBJ1-6, with D possibly being TRBD1 (6 bases). In germline, CDR1 is KGHSH, CDR2 LQKENI. V lost 6 bases and J lost 7, with 10 bases in between. The CDR3 is made up of 13 amino acids. The CDR3 nucleotides are TGTGCCAGCTCGAGGGGGATGAATTCACCCCTCCACTTT. As protein: CASSRGMNSPLHF.

The chain employs TRBV19 and TRBJ2-5; 9 bases agree with TRBD1. The CDR3 has 13 residues. Germline values: CDR1 LNHDA, CDR2 SQIVND (reference sequence). Losses at the gene ends were 7 bases for V and 4 bases for J; bases not matched to a gene: 4. The CDR3 loop is CASTTGGRETQYF. DNA for the CDR3: TGTGCCAGTACCACAGGGGGCCGAGAGACCCAGTACTTC.

The chain joins TRBV27 to TRBJ1-6, with D possibly being TRBD1 (5 bases). Germline loops: CDR1 MNHEY, CDR2 SMNVEV (reference sequence). The CDR3 totals 15 residues. The V end was cut by 2 bases, the J end by 1 base, with 6 bases between. CDR3 nucleotide sequence: TGTGCCAGCAGTTTAAGGGGTTCCTATAATTCACCCCTCCACTTT. It is translated as CASSLRGSYNSPLHF.

This clone occurred a few times. The chain links TRBV11-3 to TRBJ1-2; TRBD1 might be the D (5 bases). There are 13 residues in the CDR3. Between the trimmed V and J ends, which lost 1 base and 4 bases, there was a span of 7 bases. CDR1 SGHNT and CDR2 YENEEA come from the germline V gene. CDR3 amino acids: CASSLGQFYGYTF. The CDR3, as DNA: TGTGCCAGCAGCTTAGGACAGTTCTATGGCTACACCTTC.

The rearrangement uses TRBV28 and TRBJ1-1; 8 bases are shared with TRBD1. The junction had 7 bases not matched to a gene; V was cut back by 2 bases and J by 11 bases. The CDR3 runs to 13 residues. Germline V lookup: CDR1 MDHEN, CDR2 SYDVKM. The chain's CDR3 is CASSLAGGGRAFF. The DNA of the CDR3 is TGTGCCAGCAGTTTAGCAGGGGGCGGTAGGGCTTTCTTT.

The chain is built from TRBV29-1 and TRBJ1-1, with D hard to call. The germline V and J ends were trimmed by 7 bases and 3 bases, with 9 bases remaining between them. The CDR3 consists of 11 residues. Germline V CDR1 and CDR2: SQVTM, ANQGSEA. CDR3 sequence reads: CSGLVDTEAFF. In nucleotides, the CDR3 is TGCAGCGGGCTAGTCGACACTGAAGCTTTCTTT.

The rearrangement joins TRBV7-9 to TRBJ1-1, with 8 bases fitting TRBD1. With 6 bases clipped from V and 1 base from J, the junction kept 10 bases outside the gene matches. Germline V gene sequence: CDR1 SEHNR, CDR2 FQNEAQ (reference sequence). CDR3 size: 16 residues. The CDR3 region is CASSRTGGRGNTEAFF. The CDR3 DNA reads TGTGCCAGCAGTAGAACAGGGGGTCGGGGGAACACTGAAGCTTTCTTT.

The J gene is TRBJ2-5, the V gene TRBV7-2; perhaps TRBD1 as D (6 bases). CDR3 size: 15 residues. V shed 4 bases and J shed 4 bases, with 16 bases lying between them. Germline lookup yields CDR1 SGHTA and CDR2 FQGNSA. CDR3 protein: CASSSLGAARETQYF. In DNA form, the CDR3 reads TGTGCCAGCAGCTCCCTGGGGGCCGCGAGAGAGACCCAGTACTTC. Full variable domain (rest looked up from reference TRBV7-2 and TRBJ2-5): GAGVSQSPSNKVTEKGKDVELRCDPISGHTALYWYRQSLGQGLEFLIYFQGNSAPDKSGLPSDRFSAERTGGSVSTLTIQRTQQEDSAVYLCASSSLGAARETQYFGPGTRLLVL.

V and J are TRBV6-2 or TRBV6-3 and TRBJ2-7; 8 bases align to TRBD2. J gave up 2 bases and V 0 bases, and 0 bases lay outside the gene matches. CDR3 length: 14 amino acids. From germline, CDR1 is MNHEY and CDR2 SVGEGT. The CDR3 sequence: CASSYSAGAYEQYF. CDR3 DNA: TGTGCCAGCAGTTACTCAGCGGGAGCCTACGAGCAGTACTTC.

A remark on this clone: One end of the junction varies from germline; a read error may be responsible. The rearrangement links TRBV7-2 to TRBJ1-5; the D gene is possibly TRBD1 (5 bases). The CDR3 runs to 13 residues. Germline CDR1 SGHTA, CDR2 FQGNSA. CDR3 coding DNA: TGTGCCAGCAGAGAAGACAGCTATCAGGCCCAGCATTTT. It translates to CASREDSYQAQHF.

V usage is TRBV15 and J usage is TRBJ1-2; D is possibly TRBD1 (5 bases). Trimming removed 1 base from V and 4 bases from J, with 10 bases in between. The germline CDR1 and CDR2 sequences are LNHNV and YYDKDF (reference sequence). The CDR3 length is 14 residues. The DNA for the CDR3 is TGTGCCACCAGCAGAGGAACCCAGGGCTATGGCTACACCTTC. As protein: CATSRGTQGYGYTF. The whole variable domain, filled in from reference TRBV15 and TRBJ1-2, reads DAMVIQNPRYQVTQFGKPVTLSCSQTLNHNVMYWYQQKSSQAPKLLFHYYDKDFNNEADTPDNFQSRRPNTSFCFLDIRSPGLGDTAMYLCATSRGTQGYGYTFGSGTRLTVV.

The chain uses TRBV12-5 and TRBJ2-7; possibly TRBD2 for D (5 bases). The CDR3 has 15 amino acids. Deletions cut 0 bases from V and 3 bases from J, with 12 bases between. Per the germline V gene, CDR1 is LGHNT and CDR2 is FRNRAP. CDR3 residues: CASGLVTRPNYEQYF. The CDR3 DNA is TGTGCTAGTGGTTTGGTAACTAGGCCGAACTACGAGCAGTACTTC.

The chain carries TRBV28 and TRBJ1-3; D gene ambiguous. V lost 8 bases and J 0 bases, leaving 11 bases between the germline ends. Germline CDR1 MDHEN, CDR2 SYDVKM. CDR3 length: 14 amino acids. Here the CDR3 DNA reads TGTGCCAGCCGAGAGGCTCGCTCTGGAAACACCATATATTTT. Protein sequence: CASREARSGNTIYF.

The rearrangement links TRBV28 to TRBJ2-7; D is perhaps TRBD1 (6 bases). The CDR3 covers 16 residues. Germline values: CDR1 MDHEN, CDR2 SYDVKM. Trimming took 6 bases from V and 4 from J, leaving 22 bases between them. The CDR3 coding sequence is TGTGCCAGCAGATATTCAGGGGCAGGGGACATATACGAGCAGTACTTC. This gives the protein CASRYSGAGDIYEQYF.

Details on this clone: Other DNA sequences within the sample encode an identical CDR3. The chain joins TRBV9 to TRBJ2-1; D tentatively fits TRBD1 or TRBD2 (6 bases each). The V end lost 0 bases, the J end lost 6 bases, and 13 bases lay between the germline ends. The CDR3 sequence is 15 residues long. The germline V gene has CDR1 SGDLS and CDR2 YYNGEE. CDR3 sequence (DNA): TGTGCCAGCAGCGTAGCAAGCGGAGGGGGCAATGAGCAGTTCTTC. Encoded protein: CASSVASGGGNEQFF.

The chain joins TRBV10-3 to TRBJ2-1, with 14 nucleotides matching TRBD2. Germline V CDR1 and CDR2: ENHRY, SYGVKD. CDR3 length equals 15 residues. The J segment lost 5 bases and the V segment lost 4 bases, leaving 1 base of the junction unmatched. CDR3 DNA: TGTGCCATCAGTGGGGGACTAGCGGGGGACAATGAGCAGTTCTTC. This encodes CAISGGLAGDNEQFF.

This clone has just a few counts. The chain combines TRBV5-6 with TRBJ2-2, with 9 nucleotides matching TRBD1. CDR3 size: 15 residues. Germline trimming cut 6 bases from V and 9 bases from J; bases unmatched to any gene: 12. The germline V gene has CDR1 SGHDT and CDR2 YYEEEE. The CDR3 sequence: CASNHEPTGGRELFF. The CDR3 DNA sequence: TGTGCCAGCAACCATGAACCGACAGGGGGTCGGGAGCTGTTTTTT.

The chain is built from TRBV27 and TRBJ2-1; unclear D gene. CDR1 and CDR2 from the germline V gene are MNHEY and SMNVEV (reference sequence). Trimming pared 5 bases from V and 5 bases from J, leaving 10 bases between. CDR3 length: 13 amino acids. Written as DNA, the CDR3 is TGTGCCAGCAGTGGCCCCGGAGACAATGAGCAGTTCTTC. Translation: CASSGPGDNEQFF.

The chain carries TRBV11-3 and TRBJ1-1; D not resolved. V was cut by 1 base and J by 4 bases, with 16 bases left in between. There are 16 residues in the CDR3. Per germline, CDR1 SGHNT and CDR2 YENEEA. CDR3 sequence reads: CASSLVVGGAGTEAFF. CDR3 DNA: TGTGCCAGCAGCTTAGTGGTAGGAGGCGCGGGCACTGAAGCTTTCTTT.

The J gene is TRBJ1-6, the V gene TRBV7-2; D call uncertain. The CDR3 has 19 residues. From germline, CDR1 is SGHTA and CDR2 FQGNSA. The V end lost 1 base, the J end lost 0 bases, and 16 bases lay between the germline ends. The CDR3 reads CASSLGILIPSSYNSPLHF. CDR3 DNA sequence: TGTGCCAGCAGCTTAGGAATACTAATTCCTAGCTCCTATAATTCACCCCTCCACTTT. Combining the CDR3 with reference TRBV7-2 and TRBJ1-6 gives the whole variable domain GAGVSQSPSNKVTEKGKDVELRCDPISGHTALYWYRQSLGQGLEFLIYFQGNSAPDKSGLPSDRFSAERTGGSVSTLTIQRTQQEDSAVYLCASSLGILIPSSYNSPLHFGNGTRLTVT.

The chain combines TRBV9 with TRBJ2-3; D may be TRBD2 (6 bases). V was clipped by 0 bases and J by 0 bases, with 11 bases between them. This CDR3 is 16 amino acids long. The germline gives CDR1 SGDLS, CDR2 YYNGEE. CDR3 protein: CASSVGGVLSTDTQYF. The CDR3 DNA follows: TGTGCCAGCAGCGTAGGGGGGGTGCTTAGCACAGATACGCAGTATTTT.